These 13 T cell receptor beta chains were all obtained from the same sample, sequenced in a study of blood T cell repertoires in COVID-19. Sequenced by immunoSEQ multiplex PCR; TCRdb stores in-frame clones only, minus some. There are 200,000 to 250,000 clones in the sample; approximately 88% occur only once, and under 13% lies in the top ten. Sequenced: PBMCs or T cells enriched from blood (not recorded which). These receptors originate from a man aged 18 to 30 with acute COVID-19.

The count of this clone is one. The genes are TRBV5-6 and TRBJ1-1; maybe TRBD1 (6 bases). The V gene lost 2 bases and the J gene lost 1 base, with 15 bases spanning the gap. The length of the CDR3 is 16 residues. Germline V CDR1 and CDR2: SGHDT, YYEEEE. Here the CDR3 DNA reads TGTGCCAGCAGCTTTACTAGACGAGGGGGGAACACTGAAGCTTTCTTT. Translating it yields CASSFTRRGGNTEAFF.

The chain couples TRBV25-1 to TRBJ2-7, with TRBD1 identical over 7 bases. Trimming removed 1 base from V and 4 bases from J; junction bases left unmatched: 13. Germline CDR1 is MGHDK and CDR2 is SYGVNS. CDR3 length: 17 amino acids. The CDR3 loop reads CASSESVTRQGRYEQYF. The CDR3 DNA sequence: TGTGCCAGCAGTGAATCAGTGACTCGACAGGGAAGGTACGAGCAGTACTTC.

This sequence joins TRBV18 and TRBJ2-3; D is possibly TRBD2 (6 bases). The germline gives CDR1 KGHSH, CDR2 LQKENI. The CDR3 spans 16 residues. Trimming took 0 bases from V and 4 from J, leaving 14 bases between them. CDR3 loop: CASSPPSGRTADTQYF. CDR3 DNA: TGTGCCAGCTCACCACCTAGCGGTCGGACGGCAGATACGCAGTATTTT.

CDR3 DNA sequence: TGTGCCAGCGCAGGGGCGCCGCAAGAGACCCAGTACTTC. This codes for CASAGAPQETQYF. The chain carries TRBV28 and TRBJ2-5; D perhaps matches TRBD1 (6 bases). Germline CDR1 MDHEN, CDR2 SYDVKM. The ends were cut back, 8 bases at V and 2 bases at J, with 12 bases in the middle. This CDR3 spans 13 amino acids.

The chain recombines TRBV7-3 with TRBJ2-1, with 9 bases that match TRBD2. Looked up from germline, CDR1 is SGHTA and CDR2 is FQGTGA. With 5 bases clipped from V and 6 bases from J, the junction kept 8 bases outside the gene matches. CDR3 length: 15 residues. The CDR3 nucleotides are TGTGCCAGCAGCCCCTATAGCGGGAGATCCAATGAGCAGTTCTTC. This sequence encodes CASSPYSGRSNEQFF.

The chain has TRBV14 and TRBJ2-5; 7 bases align to TRBD1. The V and J ends lost 4 bases and 3 bases, in that order; junction bases with no gene match: 5. Germline V gene lookup returns CDR1 SGHDN and CDR2 FVKESK. The CDR3 is 14 amino acids. CDR3 bases: TGTGCCAGCAGCCCAAGGGGGCGAGAAGAGACCCAGTACTTC. It is translated as CASSPRGREETQYF. Full variable domain (missing parts from reference TRBV14 and TRBJ2-5): EAGVTQFPSHSVIEKGQTVTLRCDPISGHDNLYWYRRVMGKEIKFLLHFVKESKQDESGMPNNRFLAERTGGTYSTLKVQPAELEDSGVYFCASSPRGREETQYFGPGTRLLVL.

The genes are TRBV7-2 and TRBJ2-3; 14 bases align to TRBD2. V trimming: 4 bases; J trimming: 13 bases; junction bases outside the gene matches: 10. This CDR3 comprises 15 residues. Germline lookup yields CDR1 SGHTA and CDR2 FQGNSA. In DNA, the CDR3 is TGTGCCAGCAGCTCCTCATCCGGGACTAGCGGGAGAGAGTATTTT. The encoded protein is CASSSSSGTSGREYF. The full variable domain, in which reference TRBV7-2 and TRBJ2-3 provide the parts outside the CDR3, is GAGVSQSPSNKVTEKGKDVELRCDPISGHTALYWYRQSLGQGLEFLIYFQGNSAPDKSGLPSDRFSAERTGGSVSTLTIQRTQQEDSAVYLCASSSSSGTSGREYFGPGTRLTVL.

Here the CDR3 reads CASSQAVGRGYEQYF. CDR3 nucleotide sequence: TGCGCCAGCAGCCAAGCCGTCGGTAGAGGCTACGAGCAGTACTTC. The rearrangement joins TRBV4-3 to TRBJ2-7; D gene unclear. This CDR3 spans 15 amino acids. Trimming shortened V by 1 base and J by 3 bases, and 13 bases separated the two germline ends. The V gene's germline CDR1 is LGHNA and CDR2 YSLEER.

The V call is TRBV21-1, the J call TRBJ1-1; no check of the table's D call, TRBD1, against the DNA was made. TRBV21-1 counts as a pseudogene. CDR3 size: 15 residues. This chain's CDR3 is CASSKRKGSNTEAFF. CDR3 DNA sequence: TGTGCCAGCAGCAAAAGGAAGGGGTCAAACACTGAAGCTTTCTTT.

This chain links TRBV12-3 or TRBV12-4 with TRBJ1-2, with D maybe TRBD1 (5 bases). Trimming took 6 bases from V and 3 from J, leaving 11 bases between them. The CDR3 runs 13 residues. The CDR3 region is CASSPGSYYGYTF. The CDR3 coding sequence is TGTGCCAGCAGCCCAGGGTCTTACTATGGCTACACCTTC.

The sample holds one count of this clone. This chain joins TRBV10-1 and TRBJ1-4, with TRBD1 as a possible D gene (5 bases). The CDR3 sequence is 13 residues long. The V gene lost 0 bases and the J gene lost 8 bases, with 7 bases spanning the gap. CDR1 WNHNN and CDR2 SYGVQD come from the germline V gene (reference sequence). The CDR3 region is CASSESDREKLFF. DNA of the CDR3: TGCGCCAGCAGTGAGTCCGACAGAGAAAAACTGTTTTTT.

The V gene is TRBV24-1, the J gene TRBJ2-1; 8 nucleotides agree with TRBD2. The CDR3 spans 17 residues. V trimming: 5 bases; J trimming: 0 bases; junction bases outside the gene matches: 8. CDR1 KGHDR and CDR2 SFDVKD come from the germline V gene. In DNA, the CDR3 is TGTGCCACCAGTGCCCCTTATAGCGGGACCTCCTACAATGAGCAGTTCTTC. The encoded protein is CATSAPYSGTSYNEQFF.

The genes are TRBV30 and TRBJ1-6; 9 bases match TRBD1. V was pared by 2 bases and J by 7 bases, with 6 bases of the junction left unmatched. The CDR3 length is 15 residues. Looked up from germline, CDR1 is GTSNPN and CDR2 is SVGIG (reference sequence). Here the CDR3 reads CAWSSRTGENSPLHF. For the CDR3, the DNA is TGTGCCTGGAGTTCCCGGACAGGGGAAAATTCACCCCTCCACTTT.